One TCR beta chain is described in this entry. This CDR3 comprises 17 residues. Germline V gene lookup returns CDR1 LGHNT and CDR2 FRNRAP. V shed 3 bases and J 7 bases; nucleotides not matched to a gene: 10. The data were taken from a study of blood T cell repertoires in COVID-19. Looking at the study overall: Samples of COVID-19 (acute and convalescent) were obtained from the United States, Italy and Spain.

The study recruited people aged about 18 to 89 years across roughly 25 US areas. Sequencing used immunoSEQ multiplex PCR; TCRdb keeps in-frame clones, though not all of them. Among more than 250,000 clones, about 89% were seen once, and the ten largest hold about 5.7%. The sample consisted of PBMCs or T cells enriched from blood (not recorded which). V gene TRBV12-5 combines with J gene TRBJ1-5; 12 bases match TRBD1. The clonotype originates from a woman aged 25 to 39 who had recovered from COVID-19. For the CDR3, the DNA is TGTGCTAGTGGTTTAAGGGACAGGGGGCCCGCTCCCCAGCCCCAGCATTTT. It codes for CASGLRDRGPAPQPQHF.